Each of the 12 T cell receptor beta chains below was sequenced from the same sample in a study of human T cells and chemical hapten exposure. From the RACE reads, TCRdb called clonotypes with MiXCR, one entry per CDR3 protein. The repertoire holds over 300,000 distinct CDR3 sequences, 5.1% seen once, with just over 2.5% in the top ten. Time point of the sample: pre-sensitization, week 0. Noted treatment: therapeutic diphenylcyclopropenone sensitization with weekly scalp DPC. The material sequenced was whole blood, taken in connection with sensitization to the hapten diphenylcyclopropenone (DPC). Receptor source: a woman aged 45-65 years with alopecia areata. Some clones in this sample may be carry-over from other donors' samples.

This clonotype was observed at least ten times. The chain links TRBV29-1 to TRBJ2-1, with 10 nucleotides matching TRBD2. There are 16 residues in the CDR3. V trimming: 8 bases; J trimming: 2 bases; junction bases outside the gene matches: 12. From germline, CDR1 is SQVTM and CDR2 ANQGSEA. CDR3 DNA sequence: TGCAGCACTAGGGCTAGCGGGAGTGGCCCCTACAATGAGCAGTTCTTC. Its translation: CSTRASGSGPYNEQFF.

This clonotype showed up many times. The chain employs TRBV4-1 and TRBJ2-7, with D uncertain. The CDR3 spans 14 residues. CDR1 and CDR2 (germline): MGHRA, YSYEKL. Trimming removed 1 base at V and 3 bases at J, with 10 bases between. CDR3 nucleotide sequence: TGCGCCAGCAGCCAAGGCGCCCGCTACTACGAGCAGTACTTC. Translation gives CASSQGARYYEQYF.

This clonotype has only a few counts. The genes are TRBV29-1 and TRBJ1-2; 11 bases map to TRBD1. V shed 4 bases and J 8 bases; nucleotides not matched to a gene: 9. This CDR3 spans 14 amino acids. Germline CDR1 and CDR2: SQVTM and ANQGSEA. The CDR3 region is CSVVSGQGAGGYTF. The DNA of the CDR3 is TGCAGCGTTGTCTCCGGACAGGGGGCCGGGGGCTACACCTTC.

This clonotype was seen ten or more times. The V gene is TRBV9, the J gene TRBJ2-3, with D possibly being TRBD2 (6 bases). Trimming removed 0 bases from V and 4 bases from J, with 12 bases in between. The CDR3 loop spans 15 amino acids. CDR1 is SGDLS and CDR2 is YYNGEE in the germline V gene. The CDR3 bases are TGTGCCAGCAGCGTAGCGGGGGTCGAGGCAGATACGCAGTATTTT. It encodes CASSVAGVEADTQYF.

This clonotype came up many times. For the CDR3, the DNA is TGTGCCAGCAGCCTCGGACTAGCGGGAGGGGTAGATACGCAGTATTTT. Translation gives CASSLGLAGGVDTQYF. This chain connects TRBV13 to TRBJ2-3, with 15 bases that match TRBD2. Germline V gives CDR1 PRHDT, CDR2 FYEKMQ (reference sequence). Germline trimming cut 5 bases from V and 5 bases from J; bases unmatched to any gene: 5. This CDR3 contains 16 residues.

At least ten counts were recorded for this clonotype. The chain combines TRBV6-6 with TRBJ1-1; D might be TRBD1 (5 bases). Per germline, CDR1 MNHNY and CDR2 SVGAGI (reference sequence). V shed 7 bases and J shed 0 bases, with 6 bases lying between them. This CDR3 region has 12 residues. The DNA for the CDR3 is TGTGCCAGCAAAGGGGTGAACACTGAAGCTTTCTTT. It translates to CASKGVNTEAFF.

This clonotype showed up just a few times. The rearrangement links TRBV12-3 or TRBV12-4 to TRBJ2-7, with a weak D call TRBD2 (5 bases). The CDR3 contains 14 residues. Between the trimmed V and J ends, which lost 2 bases and 2 bases, there was a span of 10 bases. The CDR3 here is CASSLWTQTYEQYF. For the CDR3, the DNA is TGTGCCAGCAGTTTATGGACTCAGACCTACGAGCAGTACTTC.

This clonotype came up a few times. This sequence joins TRBV7-9 and TRBJ2-3, with TRBD2 matching over 8 bases. This CDR3 is 16 amino acids long. V lost 4 bases and J lost 4; bases outside the gene matches: 10. The germline gives CDR1 SEHNR, CDR2 FQNEAQ (reference sequence). The CDR3 region is CASSSRSSGVADTQYF. CDR3 in DNA: TGTGCCAGCAGCTCCCGGAGTAGCGGGGTAGCAGATACGCAGTATTTT. The complete variable domain, with remaining parts taken from reference TRBV7-9 and TRBJ2-3, reads DTGVSQNPRHKITKRGQNVTFRCDPISEHNRLYWYRQTLGQGPEFLTYFQNEAQLEKSRLLSDRFSAERPKGSFSTLEIQRTEQGDSAMYLCASSSRSSGVADTQYFGPGTRLTVL.

The chain joins TRBV21-1 to TRBJ1-5. TRBV21-1 is a pseudogene. CDR3 length: 16 residues. The CDR3 nucleotides read TGTGCCAGCAGCAAAGCGGGGAGATTGAGCAATCAGCCCCAGCATTTT. It yields the protein CASSKAGRLSNQPQHF.

The chain recombines TRBV20-1 with TRBJ2-7; either TRBD1 or TRBD2 may fit D (5 bases each). Trimming pared 3 bases from V and 2 bases from J, leaving 14 bases between. The CDR3 has 14 amino acids. Germline values: CDR1 DFQATT, CDR2 SNEGSKA (reference sequence). In DNA, the CDR3 is TGCAGTGCTAGTGACGGGGCGAGACCCTACGAGCAGTACTTC. It translates to CSASDGARPYEQYF.

This clonotype was seen many times. The rearrangement joins TRBV15 to TRBJ2-7; no reliable D call. V was trimmed by 4 bases and J by 2 bases, leaving 9 bases between them. The length of the CDR3 is 13 residues. Germline CDR1 LNHNV, CDR2 YYDKDF (reference sequence). CDR3 nucleotide sequence: TGTGCCACCAGCATAGGCGGTACCTACGAGCAGTACTTC. This sequence encodes CATSIGGTYEQYF.

Remarks on this clonotype: Germline and junction disagree at one end, which may indicate a read error. V usage is TRBV20-1 and J usage is TRBJ1-4, with a tentative D call TRBD1 (5 bases). The CDR3 sequence is 15 residues long. Germline values: CDR1 DFQATT, CDR2 SNEGSKA (reference sequence). The CDR3 nucleotides read TGTAGTGCTAGAGTGACAGCTGCAACTAATGAAAAACTGTTTTTT. Translating gives CSARVTAATNEKLFF.